Sequencing of this TCR beta chain was carried out in a study of blood T cell repertoires in COVID-19. Sequencing used immunoSEQ multiplex PCR; TCRdb keeps in-frame clones, though not all of them. Among about 80,000 clones, approximately 80% were seen once, and the ten largest hold more than 10%. Material for sequencing was peripheral blood. The TCR comes from a man at least 80 years old with acute or convalescent COVID-19.

The chain's CDR3 is CASSRGGSGDDTQYF. Here the CDR3 DNA reads TGCGCCAGCAGCCGAGGAGGTAGCGGGGACGATACGCAGTATTTT. The chain recombines TRBV4-1 with TRBJ2-3; 8 bases map to TRBD2. Germline V CDR1 and CDR2: MGHRA, YSYEKL. V dropped 4 bases and J dropped 6; count of bases not matched to a gene: 9. The CDR3 runs to 15 residues.